This entry lists 9 T cell receptor beta chains sequenced from one sample in a study of T cell changes during pregnancy in multiple sclerosis. Assay: immunoSEQ multiplex PCR; the TCRdb copy retains only in-frame clones and omits some. The sample lists about 8,500 clones; roughly nine tenths were seen once. This sample comprised CD8+ T cells from peripheral blood mononuclear cells, obtained in the first trimester of pregnancy. All receptors derive from a female donor in good health, enrolled as a control in a pregnancy study.

This chain connects TRBV5-6 to TRBJ2-7; no clear D. Germline loops: CDR1 SGHDT, CDR2 YYEEEE. Trimming left V 3 bases short and J 6 bases short, with 13 bases between. This CDR3 comprises 13 residues. The CDR3 spells CASSSPGWREQYF. The CDR3 coding sequence is TGTGCCAGCAGCTCTCCAGGTTGGCGCGAGCAGTACTTC. The complete variable domain, with remaining parts taken from reference TRBV5-6 and TRBJ2-7, reads DAGVTQSPTHLIKTRGQQVTLRCSPKSGHDTVSWYQQALGQGPQFIFQYYEEEERQRGNFPDRFSGHQFPNYSSELNVNALLLGDSALYLCASSSPGWREQYFGPGTRLTVT.

The chain carries TRBV5-1 and TRBJ2-6; D may be TRBD2 (5 bases). The germline gives CDR1 SGHRS, CDR2 YFSETQ. The CDR3 runs 17 residues. V lost 0 bases, J lost 0 bases, and 10 bases lay in between. CDR3 residues: CASSLGWRSSGANVLTF. The CDR3 DNA reads as TGCGCCAGCAGCTTGGGGTGGAGGAGCTCTGGGGCCAACGTCCTGACTTTC.

The chain has TRBV28 and TRBJ2-1; 11 nucleotides line up with TRBD1. The trim removed 8 bases at V and 6 bases at J, leaving 6 bases unmatched. The CDR3 has 14 amino acids. Germline V CDR1 and CDR2: MDHEN, SYDVKM. CDR3 sequence reads: CASGGQGAGNEQFF. CDR3 DNA: TGTGCCAGCGGTGGACAGGGGGCGGGCAATGAGCAGTTCTTC.

The J gene is TRBJ1-1, the V gene TRBV5-1; TRBD1 matches at 8 bases. This CDR3 has 13 amino acids. After removal of 4 bases from V and 4 bases from J, the junction contained 3 bases not matched to a gene. Germline-derived CDR1 and CDR2 are SGHRS and YFSETQ. CDR3 DNA sequence: TGCGCCAGCAGCGTCACAGGGGGCACTGAAGCTTTCTTT. It is translated as CASSVTGGTEAFF.

This clone showed up just once. This sequence joins TRBV27 and TRBJ2-7, with 9 bases identical to TRBD1. In germline, CDR1 is MNHEY, CDR2 SMNVEV (reference sequence). This CDR3 is 12 amino acids long. The CDR3 protein is CVTGTGTYEQYF. DNA of the CDR3: TGTGTAACGGGGACAGGGACCTACGAGCAGTACTTC.

The J gene is TRBJ2-7, the V gene TRBV4-1, with D possibly being TRBD2 (7 bases). This CDR3 is 13 amino acids long. V lost 3 bases, J lost 7 bases, and 13 bases lay in between. The germline gives CDR1 MGHRA, CDR2 YSYEKL. The CDR3 here is CASSQGGHGEQYF. Here the CDR3 DNA reads TGCGCCAGCAGCCAGGGGGGGCACGGGGAGCAGTACTTC.

The V and J genes are TRBV28 and TRBJ2-5, with 10 positions matching TRBD1. V shed 4 bases, J shed 3 bases, and the junction held 20 bases outside the gene matches. The CDR3 is 20 amino acids. Germline CDR1 reads MDHEN; CDR2 reads SYDVKM. The CDR3 nucleotides are TGTGCCAGCAGTTCCACCTCGGGACAGGGGAAAGGGGGCGTCGAAGAGACCCAGTACTTC. Its protein product is CASSSTSGQGKGGVEETQYF. Looking up the rest from reference TRBV28 and TRBJ2-5 gives the full variable domain: DVKVTQSSRYLVKRTGEKVFLECVQDMDHENMFWYRQDPGLGLRLIYFSYDVKMKEKGDIPEGYSVSREKKERFSLILESASTNQTSMYLCASSSTSGQGKGGVEETQYFGPGTRLLVL.

By sample fraction, this clone is medium-sized. The rearrangement uses TRBV6-1 and TRBJ1-6, with no clear D. Trimming removed 2 bases at V and 10 bases at J, with 12 bases between. Germline CDR1 and CDR2: MNHNS and SASEGT. The CDR3 length is 14 residues. CDR3 sequence: CASSESGEGSPLHF. DNA of the CDR3: TGTGCCAGCAGTGAATCAGGTGAAGGCTCACCCCTCCACTTT.

In its sample, this clone was seen a few times. J is TRBJ1-1 and V is TRBV12-5; 8 bases agree with TRBD1. Germline-derived CDR1 and CDR2 are LGHNT and FRNRAP. J was trimmed by 8 bases and V by 6 bases; bases with no gene match: 11. The CDR3 spans 14 residues. CDR3 in DNA: TGTGCTAGTGGCCCCCGGACAGGGATCGCCGAAGCTTTCTTT. Amino acids: CASGPRTGIAEAFF.